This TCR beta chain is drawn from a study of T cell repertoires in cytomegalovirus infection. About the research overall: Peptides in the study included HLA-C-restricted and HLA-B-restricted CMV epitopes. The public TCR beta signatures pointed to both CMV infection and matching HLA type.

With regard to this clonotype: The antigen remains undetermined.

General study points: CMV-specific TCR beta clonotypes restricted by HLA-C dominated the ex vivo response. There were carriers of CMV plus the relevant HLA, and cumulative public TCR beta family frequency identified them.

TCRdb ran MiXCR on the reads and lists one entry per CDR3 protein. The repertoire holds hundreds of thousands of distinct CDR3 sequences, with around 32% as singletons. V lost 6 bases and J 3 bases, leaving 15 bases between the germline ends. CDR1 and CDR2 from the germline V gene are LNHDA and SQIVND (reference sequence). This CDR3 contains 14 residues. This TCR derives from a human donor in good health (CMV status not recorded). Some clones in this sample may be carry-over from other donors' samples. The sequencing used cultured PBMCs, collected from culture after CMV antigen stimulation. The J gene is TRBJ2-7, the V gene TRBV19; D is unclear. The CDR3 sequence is CASSPGPGVYEQYF. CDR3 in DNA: TGTGCCAGTAGCCCCGGCCCCGGAGTCTACGAGCAGTACTTC.